Each of the 24 T cell receptor beta chains below was sequenced from the same sample in a study of cytomegalovirus exposure and HLA in healthy donors. Researchers ran the PCR with 60 Vbeta and 13 Jbeta primers. Some clones are missing from TCRdb's copy, which holds only in-frame ones; the method was immunoSEQ multiplex PCR. The sample has 150,000 to 200,000 clones, about 9% seen once. The sample comprised PBMCs. The receptors here all came from a woman in her 30s in good health and CMV-seropositive.

V usage is TRBV5-1 and J usage is TRBJ2-7; 9 bases are shared with TRBD1. CDR1 SGHRS and CDR2 YFSETQ come from the germline V gene. The CDR3 totals 16 residues. V lost 4 bases to trimming and J lost 4 bases; unmatched junction nucleotides: 12. The chain's CDR3 is CASSRDAGTGSYEQYF. Here the CDR3 DNA reads TGCGCCAGCAGCCGTGACGCCGGGACAGGGAGTTACGAGCAGTACTTC.

This clone showed up just a few times. The V call is TRBV2, the J call TRBJ2-2; TRBD1 aligns across 8 bases. The ends lost 2 bases at V and 6 bases at J; junction bases unmatched: 2. The CDR3 is 14 amino acids. Germline V gene lookup returns CDR1 SNHLY and CDR2 FYNNEI. The CDR3 is CASSELTGAGELFF. DNA of the CDR3: TGTGCCAGCAGTGAACTGACAGGGGCCGGGGAGCTGTTTTTT.

This clone turned up a few times. The chain links TRBV11-2 to TRBJ2-2; 13 bases match TRBD2. V lost 7 bases, J lost 3 bases, and 8 bases stayed unmatched. Germline CDR1 and CDR2: SGHAT and FQNNGV. The CDR3 length is 17 residues. The CDR3 region is CASTIGLAGVYTGELFF. CDR3 in DNA: TGTGCCAGCACTATTGGACTAGCGGGAGTATACACCGGGGAGCTGTTTTTT.

This clone was counted between two and nine times. Here the CDR3 omits its conserved ending phenylalanine or tryptophan, so a read error is the likely source. No DNA is shown, since the ends of the CDR3 on it are uncertain; the CDR3 is the one TCRdb lists. The sample contains more than one DNA sequence encoding this CDR3. The gene calls are TRBV29-1 and TRBJ2-7; TRBD2 is taken as the D call from the table, unchecked against the DNA. From its first to its last residue, the CDR3 has 15 amino acids. Germline V gene lookup returns CDR1 SQVTM and CDR2 ANQGSEA. The CDR3 is CSAGLAGGLSYEKYL.

This clone appeared a few times. This chain joins TRBV10-3 and TRBJ2-7, with 8 bases that match TRBD1. This CDR3 is built from 14 residues. Unmatched junction bases numbered 12, after V lost 8 bases and J lost 6 bases. CDR1 is ENHRY, CDR2 SYGVKD, per germline. The CDR3 protein is CAIGSGTGSGEQYF. CDR3 DNA: TGTGCCATCGGTTCCGGGACAGGATCGGGCGAGCAGTACTTC.

The V gene is TRBV2, the J gene TRBJ1-3; D gene ambiguous. V lost 1 base and J lost 4, with 11 bases in between. Per germline, CDR1 SNHLY and CDR2 FYNNEI. The CDR3 extends over 15 amino acids. The CDR3 region has the DNA TGTGCCAGCAGTGAAGAAGGCGGGTTCGGAAACACCATATATTTT. Translated, it gives CASSEEGGFGNTIYF.

There are a few counts of this clone. CDR3 nucleotide sequence: TGTGCCAGCAGCGTAGCCCCAGCAGGAGGGGACACCGGGGAGCTGTTTTTT. The encoded protein is CASSVAPAGGDTGELFF. The rearrangement joins TRBV9 to TRBJ2-2; possibly TRBD2 for D (6 bases). The length of the CDR3 is 17 residues. From germline, CDR1 is SGDLS and CDR2 YYNGEE. V gave up 0 bases and J gave up 3 bases, with 15 bases separating them.

The chain has TRBV27 and TRBJ2-2; D unresolved. The V end was cut by 8 bases, the J end by 1 base, with 11 bases between. Looked up from germline, CDR1 is MNHEY and CDR2 is SMNVEV (reference sequence). The length of the CDR3 is 14 residues. The CDR3 loop is CASRFKRNTGELFF. CDR3 nucleotides: TGTGCCAGCCGCTTCAAGCGGAACACCGGGGAGCTGTTTTTT.

V usage is TRBV13 and J usage is TRBJ2-3, with D possibly TRBD1 on 6 matching bases. This CDR3 is built from 15 residues. Looked up from germline, CDR1 is PRHDT and CDR2 is FYEKMQ (reference sequence). V lost 3 bases, J lost 3 bases, and 13 bases lay in between. The DNA for the CDR3 is TGTGCCAGCAGCTTCGGACAGCAGGGGACAGATACGCAGTATTTT. Amino acids: CASSFGQQGTDTQYF.

This clone was recorded a few times. The chain employs TRBV10-2 and TRBJ1-1; a weak D match, TRBD1 (5 bases). Germline V gives CDR1 WSHSY, CDR2 SAAADI. Between the trimmed V and J ends, which lost 4 bases and 7 bases, there was a span of 13 bases. The CDR3 totals 13 residues. CDR3 amino acids: CASSGGTSYEAFF. As DNA, the CDR3 is TGCGCCAGCAGTGGCGGGACGTCCTATGAAGCTTTCTTT.

This clone was observed a handful of times. The gene calls are TRBV2 and TRBJ2-5, with D maybe TRBD2 (6 bases). Between the trimmed V and J ends, which lost 0 bases and 0 bases, there was a span of 8 bases. The CDR3 spans 15 residues. Germline values: CDR1 SNHLY, CDR2 FYNNEI. The CDR3 protein is CASSEAGLYQETQYF. In DNA form, the CDR3 reads TGTGCCAGCAGTGAAGCGGGACTCTACCAAGAGACCCAGTACTTC.

This clone was seen only a few times. J is TRBJ1-1 and V is TRBV20-1, with D maybe TRBD1 (5 bases). The CDR3 is 11 residues long. V was clipped by 6 bases and J by 9 bases, with 14 bases between them. The germline V gene has CDR1 DFQATT and CDR2 SNEGSKA (reference sequence). As DNA, the CDR3 is TGCAGTGCCAGGTGGACACATAAAGCTTTCTTT. This sequence encodes CSARWTHKAFF.

In its sample, this clone was seen a few times. The chain is built from TRBV10-2 and TRBJ2-5; a weak D match, TRBD1 (7 bases). Per germline, CDR1 WSHSY and CDR2 SAAADI. Trimming pared 3 bases from V and 5 bases from J, leaving 10 bases between. CDR3 length: 13 residues. In nucleotides, the CDR3 is TGCGCCAGCAGTGACAGGGGGAGGGAGACCCAGTACTTC. Its translation is CASSDRGRETQYF.

This clone came up once. The chain uses TRBV11-2 and TRBJ2-2; D gene unclear. The length of the CDR3 is 14 residues. The germline gives CDR1 SGHAT, CDR2 FQNNGV. V was pared by 5 bases and J by 13 bases, with 20 bases between. The CDR3 reads CASSPHISDSGLFF. CDR3 sequence (DNA): TGTGCCAGCAGCCCCCACATTTCCGATTCGGGGCTGTTTTTT.

The J gene is TRBJ1-2, the V gene TRBV5-1; D remains ambiguous. Germline values: CDR1 SGHRS, CDR2 YFSETQ. The germline V and J ends were trimmed by 4 bases and 4 bases, with 5 bases remaining between them. This CDR3 contains 11 residues. CDR3: CASSEGYGYTF. CDR3 bases: TGCGCCAGCAGCGAGGGCTATGGCTACACCTTC.

V is TRBV6-1 and J is TRBJ2-3; perhaps TRBD2 as D (5 bases). Germline CDR1 reads MNHNS; CDR2 reads SASEGT. Trimming took off 3 bases at V and 4 bases at J, with 8 bases between the two ends. This CDR3 has 13 residues. The CDR3 sequence is CASSEPSPDTQYF. CDR3 DNA sequence: TGTGCCAGCAGTGAGCCTAGCCCAGATACGCAGTATTTT.

The CDR3 here is CSVGTGSLYGYTF. CDR3 DNA: TGCAGCGTTGGGACAGGGTCCCTCTATGGCTACACCTTC. The chain combines TRBV29-1 with TRBJ1-2; 8 positions agree with TRBD1. The V segment lost 4 bases and the J segment 4 bases; nucleotides outside the gene matches: 5. The CDR3 is made up of 13 amino acids. Germline-derived CDR1 and CDR2 are SQVTM and ANQGSEA.

This clone turned up a few times. V is TRBV25-1 and J is TRBJ2-5, with D maybe TRBD2 (6 bases). V lost 0 bases and J 3 bases, leaving 8 bases between the germline ends. The CDR3 length is 14 residues. Germline assignment: CDR1 MGHDK and CDR2 SYGVNS. The CDR3 sequence: CASSEYGGKETQYF. The CDR3 nucleotides read TGTGCCAGCAGTGAATATGGCGGGAAAGAGACCCAGTACTTC. Complete variable domain (other parts from reference TRBV25-1 and TRBJ2-5): EADIYQTPRYLVIGTGKKITLECSQTMGHDKMYWYQQDPGMELHLIHYSYGVNSTEKGDLSSESTVSRIRTEHFPLTLESARPSHTSQYLCASSEYGGKETQYFGPGTRLLVL.

The rearrangement uses TRBV18 and TRBJ2-7, with 12 nucleotides matching TRBD2. This CDR3 contains 15 residues. The germline V gene has CDR1 KGHSH and CDR2 LQKENI. The J segment lost 5 bases and the V segment lost 0 bases, leaving 2 bases of the junction unmatched. CDR3 nucleotide sequence: TGTGCCAGCTCACCACCGACTAGCGGGAGCAACGAGCAGTACTTC. It specifies CASSPPTSGSNEQYF.

The CDR3 here is CASRLGPGEATGELFF. CDR3 DNA: TGTGCCAGCAGGCTCGGGCCCGGGGAGGCAACCGGGGAGCTGTTTTTT. This chain links TRBV5-4 with TRBJ2-2; tentatively, D is TRBD2 (6 bases). V was trimmed by 5 bases and J by 5 bases, leaving 19 bases between them. The CDR3 runs 16 residues. The germline gives CDR1 SGHNT, CDR2 YYREEE (reference sequence).

This chain joins TRBV4-1 and TRBJ2-2, with 9 bases fitting TRBD1. The CDR3 contains 12 residues. J gave up 4 bases and V 11 bases, and 2 bases lay outside the gene matches. Looked up from germline, CDR1 is MGHRA and CDR2 is YSYEKL. CDR3 coding DNA: TGCGCCGGACAGGGGAGCACCGGGGAGCTGTTTTTT. It codes for CAGQGSTGELFF.

This clone was seen only a few times. This chain joins TRBV18 and TRBJ2-3; 10 nucleotides align to TRBD2. The CDR3 is 16 amino acids. Losses at the gene ends were 0 bases for V and 5 bases for J; bases not matched to a gene: 5. Germline CDR1 and CDR2: KGHSH and LQKENI. The CDR3 region is CASSPPGVAGGDTQYF. CDR3 DNA sequence: TGTGCCAGCTCACCACCCGGGGTAGCGGGAGGAGATACGCAGTATTTT.

J is TRBJ2-3 and V is TRBV5-1; 8 nucleotides match TRBD1. The CDR3 totals 15 residues. Trimming cost V 4 bases and J 3 bases; bases outside gene matches: 7. Germline V gene sequence: CDR1 SGHRS, CDR2 YFSETQ. The CDR3 region has the DNA TGCGCCAGCAGCATAGGACAGGGTACGACAGATACGCAGTATTTT. It encodes CASSIGQGTTDTQYF.

To note about this clone: The junction does not match germline at one end; this may be a read error. The rearrangement joins TRBV18 to TRBJ2-7, with 11 bases matching TRBD2. This CDR3 region has 17 residues. Germline CDR1 KGHSH, CDR2 LQKENI. As DNA, the CDR3 is TGTGCCAGCTCAGCACCGGGACTAGCGGCTGACTACTACGAGCAGTACTTC. Its translation: CASSAPGLAADYYEQYF.